This T cell receptor (beta chain) was profiled in a study of Ad26.COV2.S vaccination and SARS-CoV-2 variants. Germline V lookup: CDR1 MNHEY, CDR2 SVGAGI. CDR3 length: 15 amino acids. The trim removed 8 bases at V and 1 base at J, leaving 4 bases unmatched. TCRdb's table, derived via immunoSEQ multiplex PCR, lists solely in-frame clones and lacks some. This repertoire shows about 400,000 clones, 92% found once; its top ten account for 1.5% to 2%. The treatment is: around 19 received Ad26.COV2.S at low or high dose, single or two shots; about 5 received placebo; per-sample allocation not given. Following the first vaccine or placebo injection, samples were taken on day 63.

V usage is TRBV6-5 and J usage is TRBJ2-6; 8 positions match TRBD1. The clonotype originates from a person aged 18-65 years who received the Ad26.COV2.S COVID-19 vaccine or a placebo. Sequenced material: peripheral blood, taken in a trial of Ad26.COV2.S vaccine versus placebo. The CDR3 loop reads CASQGAYSGANVLTF. In DNA, the CDR3 is TGTGCCAGCCAGGGGGCGTATTCTGGGGCCAACGTCCTGACTTTC.